This T cell receptor (beta chain) was identified in a study of blood T cell repertoires in COVID-19. About the study: COVID-19 samples from acute and convalescent phases originated in the United States, Italy and Spain. The cDNA or gDNA used as material had been derived from T cells, B-cell-depleted T cells, or PBMCs.

V was shortened by 0 bases and J by 5 bases, with 4 bases between the two germline ends. Germline V CDR1 and CDR2: KGHSH, LQKENI. This CDR3 has 12 residues. In this sample, this clone turned up a few times. Authors' data handling: Reference gene primers were amplified, and this amplification served to estimate nucleated cell counts. Profiled with immunoSEQ multiplex PCR; TCRdb holds only in-frame clones, not every one. V and J calls and clone size are copied from that table; D and trimming were computed from the DNA. This sample has roughly 260,000 clones, with about 88% found just once. This TCR derives from a woman aged 40 to 50 who had recovered from COVID-19. The chain links TRBV18 to TRBJ1-1; D not resolved. The sequencing sample was made of peripheral blood. CDR3 coding DNA: TGTGCCAGCTCACCACCGAGGACTGAAGCTTTCTTT. Amino acid sequence: CASSPPRTEAFF.